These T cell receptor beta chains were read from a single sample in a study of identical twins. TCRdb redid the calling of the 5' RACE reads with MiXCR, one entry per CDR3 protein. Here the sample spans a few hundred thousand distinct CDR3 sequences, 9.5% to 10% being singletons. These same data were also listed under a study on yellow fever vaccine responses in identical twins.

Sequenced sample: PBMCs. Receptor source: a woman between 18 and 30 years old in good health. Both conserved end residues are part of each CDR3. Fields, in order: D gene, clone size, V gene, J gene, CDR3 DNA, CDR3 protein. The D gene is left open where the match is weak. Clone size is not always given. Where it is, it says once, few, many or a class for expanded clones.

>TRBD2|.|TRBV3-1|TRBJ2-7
TGTGCCAGCAGCCGGTTAACTAGCGGGGGGCCCTACGAGCAGTACTTC
CASSRLTSGGPYEQYF
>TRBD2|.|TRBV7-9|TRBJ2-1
TGTGCCAGCAGCCCACGGACTAGCGGGGATTCCTACAATGAGCAGTTCTTC
CASSPRTSGDSYNEQFF
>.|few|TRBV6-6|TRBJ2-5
TGTGCCAGCAGTTACTTGGGCTACGGGGACCAGTACTTC
CASSYLGYGDQYF
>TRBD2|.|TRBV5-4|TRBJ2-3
TGTGCCAGCAGCGCTAGCGGGGGGAACACAGATACGCAGTATTTT
CASSASGGNTDTQYF
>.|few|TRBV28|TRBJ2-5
TGTGCCAGCAGTTTAACTCTACAGGGCCAAGAGACCCAGTACTTC
CASSLTLQGQETQYF
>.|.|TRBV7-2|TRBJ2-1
TGTGCCAGCAGCCCTGCTGGCTATGAGCAGTTCTTC
CASSPAGYEQFF
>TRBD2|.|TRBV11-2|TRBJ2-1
TGTGCCAGCAGCTTAGTAGGCGGGGGGGCCGCTTCCTACAATGAGCAGTTCTTC
CASSLVGGGAASYNEQFF
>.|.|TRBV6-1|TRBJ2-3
TGTGCCAGCAGCGAAGGGGTGGGACGGCGCGGCACAGATACGCAGTATTTT
CASSEGVGRRGTDTQYF
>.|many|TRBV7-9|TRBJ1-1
TGTGCCAGCAGCTTCCTAGGGTCACGCGCTGAAGCTTTCTTT
CASSFLGSRAEAFF
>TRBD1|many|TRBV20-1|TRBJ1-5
TGCAGTGCTAGGGGGACAGGGGGCGGAATCAATCAGCCCCAGCATTTT
CSARGTGGGINQPQHF
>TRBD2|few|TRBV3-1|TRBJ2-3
TGTGCCAGCAGCCAAGGGGTTAGCGGGGGGGCCGGGGATACGCAGTATTTT
CASSQGVSGGAGDTQYF
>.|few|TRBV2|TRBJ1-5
TGTGCCAGCAGTTTTCAGGGGACTCAGCCCCAGCATTTT
CASSFQGTQPQHF
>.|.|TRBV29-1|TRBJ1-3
TGCAGCGTTGAAGTGGGCTCTGGAAACACCATATATTTT
CSVEVGSGNTIYF
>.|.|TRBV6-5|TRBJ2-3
TGTGCCAGCAGTTACTCGTTGGGGAGCACAGATACGCAGTATTTT
CASSYSLGSTDTQYF
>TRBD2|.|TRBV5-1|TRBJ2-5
TGCGCCAGCAGCCCGAGCGGGACCCTTCAGGCAGAGACCCAGTACTTC
CASSPSGTLQAETQYF
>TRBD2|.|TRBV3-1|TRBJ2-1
TGTGCCAGCAGCCTTCGGACTAGCGGGGGGGCAAATGAGCAGTTCTTC
CASSLRTSGGANEQFF
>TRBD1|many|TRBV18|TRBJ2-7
TGTGCCAGCTCACATTCGACAGGGAACTACGAGCAGTACTTC
CASSHSTGNYEQYF
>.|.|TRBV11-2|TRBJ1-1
TGTGCCAGCAGACTGTTGGGGGCTGAAGCTTTCTTT
CASRLLGAEAFF
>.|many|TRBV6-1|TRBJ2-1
TGTGCCAGCAGTGGGCTAAATGAGCAGTTCTTC
CASSGLNEQFF
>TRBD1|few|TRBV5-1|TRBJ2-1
TGCGCCAGCAGCGCGGACAGGCTAAGGAATGAGCAGTTCTTC
CASSADRLRNEQFF
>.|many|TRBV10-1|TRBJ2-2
TGCGCCAGCAGCAGAAAACGGGGGACCGGGGAGCTGTTTTTT
CASSRKRGTGELFF
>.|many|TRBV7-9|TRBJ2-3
TGTGCCAGCAGCTTAAGATTACCCAGCGGGAGCACAGATACGCAGTATTTT
CASSLRLPSGSTDTQYF
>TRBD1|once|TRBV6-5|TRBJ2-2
TGTGCCAGCAGTTATAGAGGGGGCATAGACACCGGGGAGCTGTTTTTT
CASSYRGGIDTGELFF
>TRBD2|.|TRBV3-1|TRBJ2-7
TGTGCCAGCAGCCGAGTACTAGCGGGGGCGATTTCACCCTACGAGCAGTACTTC
CASSRVLAGAISPYEQYF
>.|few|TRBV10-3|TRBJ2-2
TGTGCCATCAGTGCCCGGGCCCTCGATGGGGCCGGGGAGCTGTTTTTT
CAISARALDGAGELFF
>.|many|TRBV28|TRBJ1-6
TGTGCCAGCAGGGGTCAGGGGTCGAATAATTCACCCCTCCACTTT
CASRGQGSNNSPLHF
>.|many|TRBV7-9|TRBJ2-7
.
CASSFAGGSLLNF
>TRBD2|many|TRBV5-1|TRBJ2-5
TGCGCCAGCGGATGGACTAGCGCCCAAGAGACCCAGTACTTC
CASGWTSAQETQYF
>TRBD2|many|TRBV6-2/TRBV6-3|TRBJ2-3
TGTGCCAGCGGATTACGACTAGCTTGGTCAGATACGCAGTATTTT
CASGLRLAWSDTQYF
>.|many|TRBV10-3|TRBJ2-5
TGTGCCATCAGTGAGACGAAGGGCCTAGAGACCCAGTACTTC
CAISETKGLETQYF
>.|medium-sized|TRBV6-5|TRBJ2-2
TGTGCCAGCAGTTACTTACAGGGAGGGAACACCGGGGAGCTGTTTTTT
CASSYLQGGNTGELFF
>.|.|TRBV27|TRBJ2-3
TGTGCCAGCAGTATAAGCGGAGATACGCAGTATTTT
CASSISGDTQYF
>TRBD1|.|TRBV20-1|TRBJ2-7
TGCAGTGCTAGAGATGAACAGGGGTCCTACGAGCAGTACTTC
CSARDEQGSYEQYF
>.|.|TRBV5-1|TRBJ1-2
TGCGCCAGCAGCTTGGAGGTGGGAGACTATGGCTACACCTTC
CASSLEVGDYGYTF
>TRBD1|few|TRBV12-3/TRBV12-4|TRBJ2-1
TGTGCCAGCAGTCGACAGGGATCAGGCCCTGAGCAGTTCTTC
CASSRQGSGPEQFF
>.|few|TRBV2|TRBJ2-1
TGTGCCAGCAGACAAAGGGGGAGTGAGCAGTTCTTC
CASRQRGSEQFF
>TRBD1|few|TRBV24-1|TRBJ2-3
TGTGCCACCAGTGACTCCGGACAGGGCCGAGATACGCAGTATTTT
CATSDSGQGRDTQYF
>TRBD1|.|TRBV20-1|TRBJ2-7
TGCAGTGCTAGAGTAGGGACAGGGGTAGGGGAGCAGTACTTC
CSARVGTGVGEQYF
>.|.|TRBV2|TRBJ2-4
TGTGCCAGCACCGGGGGCCAGGAAAACATTCAGTACTTC
CASTGGQENIQYF
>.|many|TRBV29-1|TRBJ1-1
TGCAGCGTTGAAGATCGCTTTTCTGCTTTCTTT
CSVEDRFSAFF
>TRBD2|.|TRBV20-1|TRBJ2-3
TGCAGTGCTGGCGAAGGCACTAGCGGGAGGTTAGATACGCAGTATTTT
CSAGEGTSGRLDTQYF
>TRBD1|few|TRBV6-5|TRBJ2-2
TGTGCCAGCAGTTACTCTCCGGGACAGGGAGGTTTTAACGGGGAGCTGTTTTTT
CASSYSPGQGGFNGELFF
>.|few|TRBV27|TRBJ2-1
TGTGCCAGCCAAAACAGCGGCGCCAATGAGCAGTTCTTC
CASQNSGANEQFF